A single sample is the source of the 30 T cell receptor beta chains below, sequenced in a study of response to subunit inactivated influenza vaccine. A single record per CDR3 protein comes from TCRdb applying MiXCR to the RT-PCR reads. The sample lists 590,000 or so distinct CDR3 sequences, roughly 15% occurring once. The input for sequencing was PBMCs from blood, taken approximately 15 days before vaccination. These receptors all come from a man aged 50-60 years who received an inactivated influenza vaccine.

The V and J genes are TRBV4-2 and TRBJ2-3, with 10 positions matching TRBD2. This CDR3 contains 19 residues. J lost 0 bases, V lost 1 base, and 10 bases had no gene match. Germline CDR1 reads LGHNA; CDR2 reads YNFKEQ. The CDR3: CASSQVVSGGNPSTDTQYF. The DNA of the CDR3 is TGTGCCAGCAGCCAAGTGGTTAGCGGGGGGAACCCTAGCACAGATACGCAGTATTTT.

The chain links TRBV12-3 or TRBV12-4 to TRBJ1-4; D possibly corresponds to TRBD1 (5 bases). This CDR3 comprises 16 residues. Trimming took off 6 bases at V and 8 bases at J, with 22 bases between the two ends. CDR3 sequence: CASSLTGTAKREKLFF. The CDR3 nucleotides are TGTGCCAGCAGCCTGACCGGGACGGCCAAACGGGAAAAACTGTTTTTT.

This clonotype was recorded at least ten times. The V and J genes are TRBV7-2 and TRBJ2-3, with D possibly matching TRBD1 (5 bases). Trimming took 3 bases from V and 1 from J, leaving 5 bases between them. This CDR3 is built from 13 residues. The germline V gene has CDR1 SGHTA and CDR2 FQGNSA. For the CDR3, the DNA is TGTGCCAGCAGCTTCAGGGGCACAGATACGCAGTATTTT. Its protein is CASSFRGTDTQYF.

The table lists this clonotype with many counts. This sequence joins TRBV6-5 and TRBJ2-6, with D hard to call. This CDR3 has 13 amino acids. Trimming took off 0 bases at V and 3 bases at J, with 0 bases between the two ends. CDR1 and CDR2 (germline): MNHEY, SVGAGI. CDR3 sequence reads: CASSYSGANVLTF. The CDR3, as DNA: TGTGCCAGCAGTTACTCTGGGGCCAACGTCCTGACTTTC.

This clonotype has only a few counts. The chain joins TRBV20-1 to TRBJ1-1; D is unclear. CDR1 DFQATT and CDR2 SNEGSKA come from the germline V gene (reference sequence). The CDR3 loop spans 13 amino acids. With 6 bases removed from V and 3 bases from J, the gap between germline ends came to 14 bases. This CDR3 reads CSALGSMDTEAFF. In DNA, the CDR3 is TGCAGTGCCTTAGGGTCGATGGACACTGAAGCTTTCTTT.

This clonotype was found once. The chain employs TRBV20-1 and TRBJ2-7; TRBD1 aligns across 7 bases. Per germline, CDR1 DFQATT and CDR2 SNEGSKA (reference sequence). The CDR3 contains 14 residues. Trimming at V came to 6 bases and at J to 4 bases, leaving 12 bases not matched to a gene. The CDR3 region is CSARDRRVLYEQYF. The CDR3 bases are TGCAGTGCCCGGGACAGAAGAGTCCTATACGAGCAGTACTTC.

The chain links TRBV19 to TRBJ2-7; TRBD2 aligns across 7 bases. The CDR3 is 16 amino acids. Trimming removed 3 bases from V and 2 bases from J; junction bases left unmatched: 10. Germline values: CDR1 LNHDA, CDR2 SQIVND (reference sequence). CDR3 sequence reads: CASSMFVTSVAYEQYF. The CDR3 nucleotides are TGTGCCAGTAGTATGTTTGTTACTAGCGTTGCCTACGAGCAGTACTTC.

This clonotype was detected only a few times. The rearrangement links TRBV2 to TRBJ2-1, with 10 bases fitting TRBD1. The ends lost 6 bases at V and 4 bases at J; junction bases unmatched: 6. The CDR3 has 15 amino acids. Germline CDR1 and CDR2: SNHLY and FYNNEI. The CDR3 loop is CASRRDRGSYNEQFF. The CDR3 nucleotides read TGTGCCAGCAGGAGGGACAGGGGATCTTACAATGAGCAGTTCTTC.

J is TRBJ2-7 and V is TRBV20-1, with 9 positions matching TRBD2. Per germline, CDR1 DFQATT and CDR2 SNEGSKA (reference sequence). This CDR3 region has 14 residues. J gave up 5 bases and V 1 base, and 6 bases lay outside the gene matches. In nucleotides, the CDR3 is TGCAGTGCTAGAGTTAGCGGGAGTAATAACGAGCAGTACTTC. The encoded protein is CSARVSGSNNEQYF.

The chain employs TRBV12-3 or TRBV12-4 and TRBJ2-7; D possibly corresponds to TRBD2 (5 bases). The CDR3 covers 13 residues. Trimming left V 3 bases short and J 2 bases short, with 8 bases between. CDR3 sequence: CASSFGEPYEQYF. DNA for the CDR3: TGTGCCAGCAGTTTCGGGGAGCCCTACGAGCAGTACTTC.

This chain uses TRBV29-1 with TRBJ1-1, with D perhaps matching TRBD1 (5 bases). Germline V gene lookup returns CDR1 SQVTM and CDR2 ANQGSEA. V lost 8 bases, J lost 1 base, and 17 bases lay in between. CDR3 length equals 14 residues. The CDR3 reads CSSRRQGRNTEAFF. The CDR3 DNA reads TGCAGCTCTCGCCGGCAGGGTAGGAACACTGAAGCTTTCTTT.

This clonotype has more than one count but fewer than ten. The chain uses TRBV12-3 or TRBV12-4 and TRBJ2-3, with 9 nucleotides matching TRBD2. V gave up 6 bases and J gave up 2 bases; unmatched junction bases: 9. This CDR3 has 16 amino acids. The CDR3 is CASSPSGGHFTDTQYF. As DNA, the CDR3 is TGTGCCAGCAGCCCCAGCGGGGGGCACTTCACAGATACGCAGTATTTT.

CDR3 bases: TGCAGTGCTGACGGACTAGCGGGAACAACCGGGGAGACCCAGTACTTC. Its protein product is CSADGLAGTTGETQYF. The gene calls are TRBV20-1 and TRBJ2-5; 12 bases map to TRBD2. V trimming: 5 bases; J trimming: 5 bases; junction bases outside the gene matches: 12. Germline loops: CDR1 DFQATT, CDR2 SNEGSKA (reference sequence). The CDR3 loop spans 16 amino acids.

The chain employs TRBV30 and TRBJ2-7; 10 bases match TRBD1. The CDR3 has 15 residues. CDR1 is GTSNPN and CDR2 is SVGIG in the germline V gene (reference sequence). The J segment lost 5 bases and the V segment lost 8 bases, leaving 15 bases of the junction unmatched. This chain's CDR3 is CARDRGRSIKDEQYF. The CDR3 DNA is TGTGCCCGCGACAGGGGGCGAAGTATTAAGGACGAGCAGTACTTC.

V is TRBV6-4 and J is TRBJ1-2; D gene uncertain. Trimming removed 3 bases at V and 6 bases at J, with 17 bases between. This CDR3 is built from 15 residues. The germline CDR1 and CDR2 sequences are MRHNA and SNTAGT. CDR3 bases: TGTGCCAGCAGTGATAGGTTTGAGGATTGGAATGGCTACACCTTC. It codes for CASSDRFEDWNGYTF.

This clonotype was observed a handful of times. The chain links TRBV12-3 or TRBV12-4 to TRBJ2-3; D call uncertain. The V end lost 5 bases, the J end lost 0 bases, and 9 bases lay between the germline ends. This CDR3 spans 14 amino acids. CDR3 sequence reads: CASSPPDSTDTQYF. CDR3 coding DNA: TGTGCCAGCAGTCCGCCGGACAGCACAGATACGCAGTATTTT.

DNA for the CDR3: TGTGCCAGCAGCTCACTAGCGGGGGTAATAGATACGCAGTATTTT. This translates into CASSSLAGVIDTQYF. The rearrangement joins TRBV7-2 to TRBJ2-3; TRBD2 aligns across 11 bases. The CDR3 covers 15 residues. In germline, CDR1 is SGHTA, CDR2 FQGNSA. V lost 4 bases to trimming and J lost 5 bases; unmatched junction nucleotides: 5.

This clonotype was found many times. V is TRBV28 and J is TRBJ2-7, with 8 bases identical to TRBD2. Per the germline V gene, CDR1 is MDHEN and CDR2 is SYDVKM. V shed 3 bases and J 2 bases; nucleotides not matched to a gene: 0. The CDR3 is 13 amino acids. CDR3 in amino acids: CASSLGLAYEQYF. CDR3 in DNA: TGTGCCAGCAGTTTGGGACTAGCCTACGAGCAGTACTTC.

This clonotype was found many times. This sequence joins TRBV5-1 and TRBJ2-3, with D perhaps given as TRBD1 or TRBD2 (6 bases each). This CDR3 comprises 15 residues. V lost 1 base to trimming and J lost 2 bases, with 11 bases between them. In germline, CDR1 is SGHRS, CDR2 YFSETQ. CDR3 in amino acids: CASSLPGASTDTQYF. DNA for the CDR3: TGCGCCAGCAGCTTGCCGGGGGCTTCCACAGATACGCAGTATTTT.

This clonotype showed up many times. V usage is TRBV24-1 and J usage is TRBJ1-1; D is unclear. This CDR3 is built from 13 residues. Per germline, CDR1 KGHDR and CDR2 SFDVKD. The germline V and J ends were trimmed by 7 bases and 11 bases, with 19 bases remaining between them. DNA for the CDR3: TGTGCCACCAGGATAGGGCCCGGAGGACCGGCTTTCTTT. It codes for CATRIGPGGPAFF.

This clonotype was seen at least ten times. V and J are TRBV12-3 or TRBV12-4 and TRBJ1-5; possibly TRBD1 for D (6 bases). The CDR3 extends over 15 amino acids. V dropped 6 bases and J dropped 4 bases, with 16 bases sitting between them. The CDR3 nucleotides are TGTGCCAGCAGCCCTCGCAGGGGCGTAAATCAGCCCCAGCATTTT. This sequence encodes CASSPRRGVNQPQHF.

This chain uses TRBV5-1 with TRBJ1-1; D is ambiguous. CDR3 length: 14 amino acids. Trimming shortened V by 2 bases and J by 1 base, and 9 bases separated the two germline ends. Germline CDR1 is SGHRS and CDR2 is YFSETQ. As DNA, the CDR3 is TGCGCCAGCAGCTTTGATTTGAGGAACACTGAAGCTTTCTTT. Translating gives CASSFDLRNTEAFF.

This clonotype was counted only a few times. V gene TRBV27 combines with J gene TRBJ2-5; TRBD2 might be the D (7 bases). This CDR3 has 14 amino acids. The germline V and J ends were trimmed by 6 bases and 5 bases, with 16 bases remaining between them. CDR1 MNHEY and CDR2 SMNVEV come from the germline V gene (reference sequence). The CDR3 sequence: CASSPIQGGETQYF. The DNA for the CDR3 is TGTGCCAGCAGCCCCATACAGGGAGGGGAGACCCAGTACTTC.

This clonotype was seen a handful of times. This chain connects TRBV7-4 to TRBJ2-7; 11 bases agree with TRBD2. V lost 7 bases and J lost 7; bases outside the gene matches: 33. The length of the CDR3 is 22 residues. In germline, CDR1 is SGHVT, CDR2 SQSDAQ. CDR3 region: CASTPLPTGLADPLPRLWEQYF. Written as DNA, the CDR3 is TGTGCCAGCACCCCTCTTCCTACGGGACTAGCGGATCCACTCCCTAGACTTTGGGAGCAGTACTTC.

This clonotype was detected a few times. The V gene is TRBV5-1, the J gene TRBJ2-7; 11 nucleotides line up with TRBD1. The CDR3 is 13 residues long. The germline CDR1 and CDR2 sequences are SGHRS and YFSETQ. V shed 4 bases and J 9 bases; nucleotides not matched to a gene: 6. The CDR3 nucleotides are TGCGCCAGCAGCCCCGGACAGGGGGCCGGGCAGTACTTC. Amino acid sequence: CASSPGQGAGQYF.

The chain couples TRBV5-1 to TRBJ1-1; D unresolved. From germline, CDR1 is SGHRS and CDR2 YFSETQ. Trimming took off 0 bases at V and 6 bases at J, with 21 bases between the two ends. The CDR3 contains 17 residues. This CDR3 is CASSLGVSMVVDPEAFF. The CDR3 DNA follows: TGCGCCAGCAGCTTGGGCGTCTCTATGGTGGTCGATCCTGAAGCTTTCTTT.

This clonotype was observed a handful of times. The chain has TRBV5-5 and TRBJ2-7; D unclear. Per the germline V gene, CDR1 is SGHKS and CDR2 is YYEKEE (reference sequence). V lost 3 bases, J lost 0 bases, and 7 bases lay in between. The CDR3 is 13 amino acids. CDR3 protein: CASSYTTSYEQYF. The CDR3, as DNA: TGTGCCAGCAGCTACACCACCTCCTACGAGCAGTACTTC.

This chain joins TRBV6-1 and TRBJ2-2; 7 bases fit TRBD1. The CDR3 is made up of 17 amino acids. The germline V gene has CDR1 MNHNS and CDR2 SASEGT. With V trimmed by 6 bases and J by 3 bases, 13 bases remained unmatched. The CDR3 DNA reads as TGTGCCAGCAGGCCCCGATTCGGGGACAGTCACACCGGGGAGCTGTTTTTT. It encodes CASRPRFGDSHTGELFF.

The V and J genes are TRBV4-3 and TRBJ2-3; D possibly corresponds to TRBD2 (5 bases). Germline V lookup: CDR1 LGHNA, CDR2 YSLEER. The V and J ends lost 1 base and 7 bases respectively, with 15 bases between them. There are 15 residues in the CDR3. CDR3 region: CASSQVEGRPYTQYF. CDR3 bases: TGCGCCAGCAGCCAAGTAGAGGGCCGCCCGTATACGCAGTATTTT.

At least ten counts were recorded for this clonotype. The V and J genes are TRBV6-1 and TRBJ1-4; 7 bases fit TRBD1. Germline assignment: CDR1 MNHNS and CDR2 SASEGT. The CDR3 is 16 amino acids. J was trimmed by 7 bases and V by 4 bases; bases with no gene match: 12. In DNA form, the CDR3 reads TGTGCCAGCAGTGTAGAACAGGGGACGGGAGTTGAAAAACTGTTTTTT. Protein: CASSVEQGTGVEKLFF.